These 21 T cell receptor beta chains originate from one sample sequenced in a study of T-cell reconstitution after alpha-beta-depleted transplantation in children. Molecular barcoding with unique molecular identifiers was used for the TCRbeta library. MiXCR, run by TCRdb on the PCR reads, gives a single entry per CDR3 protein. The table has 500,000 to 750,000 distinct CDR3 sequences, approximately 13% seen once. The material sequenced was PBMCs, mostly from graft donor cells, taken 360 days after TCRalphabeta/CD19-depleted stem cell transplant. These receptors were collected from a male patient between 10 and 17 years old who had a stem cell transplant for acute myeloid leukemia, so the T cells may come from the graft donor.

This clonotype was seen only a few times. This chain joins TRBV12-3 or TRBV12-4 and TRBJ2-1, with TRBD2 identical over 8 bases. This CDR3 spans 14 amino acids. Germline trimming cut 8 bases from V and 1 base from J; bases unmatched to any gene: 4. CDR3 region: CASLSGTSYNEQFF. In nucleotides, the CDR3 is TGTGCCAGCCTTAGCGGGACGTCCTACAATGAGCAGTTCTTC.

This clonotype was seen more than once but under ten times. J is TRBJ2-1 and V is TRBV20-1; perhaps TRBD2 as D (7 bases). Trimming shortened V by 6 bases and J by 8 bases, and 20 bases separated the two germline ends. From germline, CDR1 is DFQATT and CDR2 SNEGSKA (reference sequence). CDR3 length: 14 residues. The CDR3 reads CSARRGEGRDEQFF. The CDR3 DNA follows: TGCAGTGCCCGGAGGGGGGAGGGCAGGGATGAGCAGTTCTTC.

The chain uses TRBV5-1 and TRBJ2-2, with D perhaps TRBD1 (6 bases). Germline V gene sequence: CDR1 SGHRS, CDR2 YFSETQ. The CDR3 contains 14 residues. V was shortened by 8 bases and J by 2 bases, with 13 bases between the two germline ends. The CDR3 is CASGPGANTGELFF. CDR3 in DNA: TGCGCCAGTGGGCCAGGGGCTAACACCGGGGAGCTGTTTTTT.

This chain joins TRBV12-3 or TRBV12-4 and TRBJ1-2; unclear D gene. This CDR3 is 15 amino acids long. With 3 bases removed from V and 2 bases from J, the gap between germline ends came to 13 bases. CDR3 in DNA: TGTGCCAGCAGTTTCAGGTTAGGGCAGAACTATGGCTACACCTTC. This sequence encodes CASSFRLGQNYGYTF.

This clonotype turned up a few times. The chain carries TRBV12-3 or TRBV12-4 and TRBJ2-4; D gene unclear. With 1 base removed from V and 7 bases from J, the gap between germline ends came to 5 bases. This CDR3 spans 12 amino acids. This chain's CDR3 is CASSLGLNIQYF. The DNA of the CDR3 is TGTGCCAGCAGTTTAGGTCTCAACATTCAGTACTTC.

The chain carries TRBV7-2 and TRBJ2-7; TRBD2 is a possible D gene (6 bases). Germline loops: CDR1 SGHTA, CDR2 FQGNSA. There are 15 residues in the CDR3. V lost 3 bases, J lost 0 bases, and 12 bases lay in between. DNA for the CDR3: TGTGCCAGCAGCTTTTTCCGGGAGTCCTCCTACGAGCAGTACTTC. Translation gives CASSFFRESSYEQYF. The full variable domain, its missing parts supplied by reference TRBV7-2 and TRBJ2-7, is GAGVSQSPSNKVTEKGKDVELRCDPISGHTALYWYRQSLGQGLEFLIYFQGNSAPDKSGLPSDRFSAERTGGSVSTLTIQRTQQEDSAVYLCASSFFRESSYEQYFGPGTRLTVT.

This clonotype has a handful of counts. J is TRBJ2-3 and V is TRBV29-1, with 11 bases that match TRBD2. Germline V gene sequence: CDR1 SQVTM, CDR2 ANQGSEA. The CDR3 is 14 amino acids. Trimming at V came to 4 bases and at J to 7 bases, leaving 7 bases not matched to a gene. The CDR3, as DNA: TGCAGCGTTGGTAGCGGGAGGGCCGAGCATACGCAGTATTTT. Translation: CSVGSGRAEHTQYF.

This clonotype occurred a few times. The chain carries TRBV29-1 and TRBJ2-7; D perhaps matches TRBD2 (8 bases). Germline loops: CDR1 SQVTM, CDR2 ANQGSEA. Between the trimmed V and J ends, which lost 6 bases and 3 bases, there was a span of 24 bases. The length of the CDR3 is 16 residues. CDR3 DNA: TGCAGCGTCGGGGGGGGGCAGGGGGATATCGTCTACGAGCAGTACTTC. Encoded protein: CSVGGGQGDIVYEQYF.

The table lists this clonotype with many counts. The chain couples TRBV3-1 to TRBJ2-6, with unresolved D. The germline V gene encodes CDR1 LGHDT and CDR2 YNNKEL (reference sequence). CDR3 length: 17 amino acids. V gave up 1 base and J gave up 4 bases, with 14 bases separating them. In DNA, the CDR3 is TGTGCCAGCAGCCAAGTCTTCCAGGTATCCGGGGCCAACGTCCTGACTTTC. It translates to CASSQVFQVSGANVLTF.

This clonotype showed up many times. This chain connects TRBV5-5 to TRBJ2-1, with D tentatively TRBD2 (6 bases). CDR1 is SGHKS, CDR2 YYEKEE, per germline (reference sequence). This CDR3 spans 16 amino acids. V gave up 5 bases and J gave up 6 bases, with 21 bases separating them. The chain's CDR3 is CASSPVGGMGVNEQFF. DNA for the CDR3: TGTGCCAGCAGTCCGGTGGGGGGAATGGGAGTCAATGAGCAGTTCTTC.

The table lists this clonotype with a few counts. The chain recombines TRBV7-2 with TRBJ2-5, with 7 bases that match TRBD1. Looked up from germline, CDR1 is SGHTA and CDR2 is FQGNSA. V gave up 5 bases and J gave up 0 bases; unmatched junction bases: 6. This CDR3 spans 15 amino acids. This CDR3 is CASSRQGNHQETQYF. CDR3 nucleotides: TGTGCCAGCAGCCGACAGGGTAACCACCAAGAGACCCAGTACTTC.

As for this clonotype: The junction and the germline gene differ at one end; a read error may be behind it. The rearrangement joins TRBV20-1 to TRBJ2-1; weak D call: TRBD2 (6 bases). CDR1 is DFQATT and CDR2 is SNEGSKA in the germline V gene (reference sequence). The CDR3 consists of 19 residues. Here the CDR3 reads CCAIRRLDRSSSSYNEQFF. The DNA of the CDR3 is TGCTGTGCTATCCGAAGACTAGACCGATCAAGTAGCTCCTACAATGAGCAGTTCTTC.

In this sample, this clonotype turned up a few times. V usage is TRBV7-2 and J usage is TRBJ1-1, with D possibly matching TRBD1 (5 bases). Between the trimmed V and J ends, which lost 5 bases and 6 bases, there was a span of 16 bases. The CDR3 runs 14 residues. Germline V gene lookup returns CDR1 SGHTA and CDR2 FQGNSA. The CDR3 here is CASSAWRRGPEAFF. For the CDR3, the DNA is TGTGCCAGCAGCGCATGGCGCCGGGGCCCTGAAGCTTTCTTT. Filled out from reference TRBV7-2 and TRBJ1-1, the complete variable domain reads GAGVSQSPSNKVTEKGKDVELRCDPISGHTALYWYRQSLGQGLEFLIYFQGNSAPDKSGLPSDRFSAERTGGSVSTLTIQRTQQEDSAVYLCASSAWRRGPEAFFGQGTRLTVV.

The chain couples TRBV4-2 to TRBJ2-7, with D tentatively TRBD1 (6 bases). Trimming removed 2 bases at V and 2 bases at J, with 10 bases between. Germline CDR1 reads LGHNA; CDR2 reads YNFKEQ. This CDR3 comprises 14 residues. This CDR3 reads CASSQRDIPYEQYF. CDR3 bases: TGTGCCAGCAGCCAAAGGGACATCCCCTACGAGCAGTACTTC.

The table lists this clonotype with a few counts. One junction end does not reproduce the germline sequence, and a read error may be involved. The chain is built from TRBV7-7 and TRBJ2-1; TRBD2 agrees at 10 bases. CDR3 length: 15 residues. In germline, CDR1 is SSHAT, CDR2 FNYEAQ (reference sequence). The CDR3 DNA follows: TGTGCTAGCAGCGCCACTAGCGGGGTCTGGAATGAGCAGTTCTTC. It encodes CASSATSGVWNEQFF.

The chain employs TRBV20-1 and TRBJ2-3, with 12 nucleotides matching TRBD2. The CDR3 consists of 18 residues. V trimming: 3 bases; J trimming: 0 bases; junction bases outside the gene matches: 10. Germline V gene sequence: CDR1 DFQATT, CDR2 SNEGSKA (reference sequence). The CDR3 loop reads CSASFGLAGRPSTDTQYF. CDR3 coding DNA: TGCAGTGCTAGCTTCGGACTAGCGGGAAGACCTAGCACAGATACGCAGTATTTT.

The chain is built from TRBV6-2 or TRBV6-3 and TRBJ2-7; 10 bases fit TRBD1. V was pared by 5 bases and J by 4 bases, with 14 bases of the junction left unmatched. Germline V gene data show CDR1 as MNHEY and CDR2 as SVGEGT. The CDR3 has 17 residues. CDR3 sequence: CASSQGQGDPRPYEQYF. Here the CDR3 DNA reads TGTGCCAGCAGTCAAGGACAGGGGGATCCCCGTCCGTACGAGCAGTACTTC.

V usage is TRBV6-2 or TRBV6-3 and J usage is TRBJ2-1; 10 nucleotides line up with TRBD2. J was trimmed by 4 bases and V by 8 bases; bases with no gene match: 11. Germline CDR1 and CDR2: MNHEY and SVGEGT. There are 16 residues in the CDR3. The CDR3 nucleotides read TGTGCCAGCCTAAAACTAGCGGGGCTTTCATACAATGAGCAGTTCTTC. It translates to CASLKLAGLSYNEQFF.

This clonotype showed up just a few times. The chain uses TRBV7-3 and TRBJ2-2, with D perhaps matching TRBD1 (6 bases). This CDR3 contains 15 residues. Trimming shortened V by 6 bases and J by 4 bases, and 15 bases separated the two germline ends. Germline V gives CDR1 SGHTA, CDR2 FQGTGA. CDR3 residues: CASSKGDMSTGELFF. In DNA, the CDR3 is TGTGCCAGCAGTAAGGGGGATATGTCCACCGGGGAGCTGTTTTTT.

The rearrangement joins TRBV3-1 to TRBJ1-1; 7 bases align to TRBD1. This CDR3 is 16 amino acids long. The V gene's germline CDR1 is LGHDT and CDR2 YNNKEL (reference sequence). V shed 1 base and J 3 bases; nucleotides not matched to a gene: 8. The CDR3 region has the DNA TGTGCCAGCAGCCAAGGATATCACAGGGGCGACACTGAAGCTTTCTTT. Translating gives CASSQGYHRGDTEAFF.

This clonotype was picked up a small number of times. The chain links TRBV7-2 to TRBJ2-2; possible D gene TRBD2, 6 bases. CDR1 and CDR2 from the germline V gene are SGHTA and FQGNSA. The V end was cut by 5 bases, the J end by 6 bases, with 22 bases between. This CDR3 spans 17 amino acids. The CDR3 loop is CASSKNPLANLPGELFF. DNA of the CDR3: TGTGCCAGCAGCAAAAACCCACTAGCAAATCTGCCCGGGGAGCTGTTTTTT.